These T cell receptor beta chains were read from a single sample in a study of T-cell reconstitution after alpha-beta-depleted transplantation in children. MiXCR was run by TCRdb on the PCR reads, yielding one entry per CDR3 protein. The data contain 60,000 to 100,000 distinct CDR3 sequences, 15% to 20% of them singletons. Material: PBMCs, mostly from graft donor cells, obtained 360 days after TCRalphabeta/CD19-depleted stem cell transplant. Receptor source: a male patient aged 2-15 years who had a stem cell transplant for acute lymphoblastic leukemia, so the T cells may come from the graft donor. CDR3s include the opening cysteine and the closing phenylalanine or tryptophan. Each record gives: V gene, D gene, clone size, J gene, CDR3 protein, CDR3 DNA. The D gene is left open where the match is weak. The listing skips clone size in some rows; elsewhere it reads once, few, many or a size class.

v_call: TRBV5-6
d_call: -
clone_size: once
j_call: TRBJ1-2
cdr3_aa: CASSPQGVYGYTF
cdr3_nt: TGTGCCAGCAGCCCACAGGGCGTCTATGGCTACACCTTC

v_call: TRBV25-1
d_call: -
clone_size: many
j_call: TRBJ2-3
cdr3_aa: CASSFSSTDTQYF
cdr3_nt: TGTGCCAGCAGTTTCTCTAGCACAGATACGCAGTATTTT

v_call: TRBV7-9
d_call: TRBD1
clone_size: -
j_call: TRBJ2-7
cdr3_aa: CASIGKRQGAYEQYF
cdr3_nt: TGTGCCAGCATCGGAAAGCGACAGGGGGCCTACGAGCAGTACTTC

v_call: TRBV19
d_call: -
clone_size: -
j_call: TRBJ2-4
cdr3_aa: CASSTDRRNIQYF
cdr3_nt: TGTGCCAGTAGTACCGACAGGAGAAACATTCAGTACTTC

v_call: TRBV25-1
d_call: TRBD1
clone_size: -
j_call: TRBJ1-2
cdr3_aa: CASSEFPDRGHGYTF
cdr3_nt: TGTGCCAGCAGTGAATTCCCCGACAGGGGGCATGGCTACACCTTC

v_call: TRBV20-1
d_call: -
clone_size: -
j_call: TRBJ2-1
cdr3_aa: CSASAGLSSYNEQFF
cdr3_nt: TGCAGTGCTAGCGCGGGACTCAGCTCCTACAATGAGCAGTTCTTC

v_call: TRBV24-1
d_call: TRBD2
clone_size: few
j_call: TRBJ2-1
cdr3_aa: CATGLAGYNEQFF
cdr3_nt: TGTGCCACCGGGCTAGCGGGTTACAATGAGCAGTTCTTC

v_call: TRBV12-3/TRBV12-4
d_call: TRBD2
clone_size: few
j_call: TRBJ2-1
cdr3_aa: CASSLALAGGYEQFF
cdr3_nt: TGTGCCAGCAGTTTGGCGCTAGCGGGAGGGTATGAGCAGTTCTTC

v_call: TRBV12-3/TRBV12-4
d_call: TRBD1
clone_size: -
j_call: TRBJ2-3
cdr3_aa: CASRPGTGFLADTQYF
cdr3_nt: TGTGCCAGCAGGCCCGGGACAGGGTTTCTGGCAGATACGCAGTATTTT

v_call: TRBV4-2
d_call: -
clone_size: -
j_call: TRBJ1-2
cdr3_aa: CASSPDMDYGYTF
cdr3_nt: TGTGCCAGCAGCCCAGATATGGACTATGGCTACACCTTC

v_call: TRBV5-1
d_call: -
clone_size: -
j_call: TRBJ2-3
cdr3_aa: CASSTQGTDTQYF
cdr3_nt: TGCGCCAGCAGCACACAGGGAACAGATACGCAGTATTTT

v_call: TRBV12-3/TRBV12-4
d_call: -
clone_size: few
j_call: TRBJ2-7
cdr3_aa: CASRLRGEQYF
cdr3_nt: TGTGCCAGCAGGCTGCGTGGCGAGCAGTACTTC

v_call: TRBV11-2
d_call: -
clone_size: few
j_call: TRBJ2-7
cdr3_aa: CASSLFMSYEQYF
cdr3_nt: TGTGCCAGCAGCTTATTTATGTCCTACGAGCAGTACTTC

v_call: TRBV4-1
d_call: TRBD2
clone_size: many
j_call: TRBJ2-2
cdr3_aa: CASTPFRTSGTTGELFF
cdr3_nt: TGCGCCAGCACCCCATTCCGGACTAGCGGGACCACCGGGGAGCTGTTTTTT

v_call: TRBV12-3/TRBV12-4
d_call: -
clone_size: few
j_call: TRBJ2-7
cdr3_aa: CASSNHRDFEQYF
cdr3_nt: TGTGCCAGCTCCAACCACCGGGACTTCGAGCAGTACTTC

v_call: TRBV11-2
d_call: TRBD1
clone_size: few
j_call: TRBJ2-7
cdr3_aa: CASSGGTGGYEQYF
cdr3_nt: TGTGCCAGCAGCGGCGGGACAGGAGGCTACGAGCAGTACTTC

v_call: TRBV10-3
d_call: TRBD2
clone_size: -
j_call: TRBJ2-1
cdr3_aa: CAISAFGLAGGPDNEQFF
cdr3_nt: TGTGCCATCAGTGCTTTTGGACTAGCGGGAGGGCCGGACAATGAGCAGTTCTTC

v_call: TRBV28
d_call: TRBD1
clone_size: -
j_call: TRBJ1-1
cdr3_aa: CASSLRDSMNTEAFF
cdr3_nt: TGTGCCAGCAGTTTAAGGGACAGTATGAACACTGAAGCTTTCTTT

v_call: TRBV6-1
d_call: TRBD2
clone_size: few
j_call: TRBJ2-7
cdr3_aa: CASSMGLAGPYEQYF
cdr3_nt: TGTGCCAGCAGTATGGGACTAGCGGGACCATACGAGCAGTACTTC

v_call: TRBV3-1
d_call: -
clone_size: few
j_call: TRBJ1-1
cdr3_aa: CASSQLRNTEAFF
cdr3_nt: TGTGCCAGCAGCCAACTGCGGAACACTGAAGCTTTCTTT

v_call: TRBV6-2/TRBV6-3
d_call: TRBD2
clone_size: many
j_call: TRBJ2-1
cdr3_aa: CASSSGLRWTSDTSYNEQFF
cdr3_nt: TGTGCCAGCAGTTCCGGACTTAGATGGACTAGCGACACCTCCTACAATGAGCAGTTCTTC

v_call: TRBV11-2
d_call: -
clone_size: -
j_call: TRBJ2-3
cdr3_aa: CASSFGADTQYF
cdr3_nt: TGTGCCAGCAGCTTTGGTGCAGATACGCAGTATTTT

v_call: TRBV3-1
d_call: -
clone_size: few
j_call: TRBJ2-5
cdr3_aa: CASSQASGEETQYF
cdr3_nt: TGTGCCAGCAGCCAGGCCTCGGGGGAAGAGACCCAGTACTTC

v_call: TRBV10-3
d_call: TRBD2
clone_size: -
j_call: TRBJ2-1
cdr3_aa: CAISESTASGRVYNEQFF
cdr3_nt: TGTGCCATCAGTGAGTCGACGGCTAGCGGGAGGGTATACAATGAGCAGTTCTTC

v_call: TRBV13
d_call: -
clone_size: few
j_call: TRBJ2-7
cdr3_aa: CASSELPLQGTEQYF
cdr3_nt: TGTGCCAGCAGCGAACTACCCTTACAGGGAACCGAGCAGTACTTC

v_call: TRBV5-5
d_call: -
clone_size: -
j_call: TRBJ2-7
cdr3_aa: CASSLVTRGYEQYF
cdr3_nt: TGTGCCAGCAGCTTGGTTACTAGAGGCTACGAGCAGTACTTC

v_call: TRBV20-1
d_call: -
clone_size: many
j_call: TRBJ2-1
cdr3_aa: CSARADKAVHNEQFF
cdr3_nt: TGCAGTGCTAGAGCCGACAAAGCGGTACACAATGAGCAGTTCTTC

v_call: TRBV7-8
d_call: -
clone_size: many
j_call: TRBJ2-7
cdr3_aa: CASSAHREDYEQYF
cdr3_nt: TGTGCCAGCAGCGCCCACAGGGAGGACTACGAGCAGTACTTC

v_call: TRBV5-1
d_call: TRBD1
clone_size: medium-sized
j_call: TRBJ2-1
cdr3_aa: CASSSTTGNNEQFF
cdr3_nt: TGCGCCAGCAGCTCCACGACAGGGAACAATGAGCAGTTCTTC

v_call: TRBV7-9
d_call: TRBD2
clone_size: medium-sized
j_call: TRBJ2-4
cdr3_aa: CASSPKRLAGGKNIQYF
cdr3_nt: TGTGCCAGCAGCCCAAAAAGACTAGCGGGAGGCAAAAACATTCAGTACTTC

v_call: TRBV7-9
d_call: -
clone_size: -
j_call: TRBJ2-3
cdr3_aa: CASSLAGSTDTQYF
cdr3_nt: TGTGCCAGCAGCTTGGCAGGTAGCACAGATACGCAGTATTTT

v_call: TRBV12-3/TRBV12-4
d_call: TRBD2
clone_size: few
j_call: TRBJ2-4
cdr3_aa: CASTQLARGYIQYF
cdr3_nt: TGTGCCAGCACCCAACTAGCGAGGGGATACATTCAGTACTTC

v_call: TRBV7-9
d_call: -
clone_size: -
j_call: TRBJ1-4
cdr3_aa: CASSSHRTTNEKLFF
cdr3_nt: TGTGCCAGCAGCTCCCACAGAACAACTAATGAAAAACTGTTTTTT